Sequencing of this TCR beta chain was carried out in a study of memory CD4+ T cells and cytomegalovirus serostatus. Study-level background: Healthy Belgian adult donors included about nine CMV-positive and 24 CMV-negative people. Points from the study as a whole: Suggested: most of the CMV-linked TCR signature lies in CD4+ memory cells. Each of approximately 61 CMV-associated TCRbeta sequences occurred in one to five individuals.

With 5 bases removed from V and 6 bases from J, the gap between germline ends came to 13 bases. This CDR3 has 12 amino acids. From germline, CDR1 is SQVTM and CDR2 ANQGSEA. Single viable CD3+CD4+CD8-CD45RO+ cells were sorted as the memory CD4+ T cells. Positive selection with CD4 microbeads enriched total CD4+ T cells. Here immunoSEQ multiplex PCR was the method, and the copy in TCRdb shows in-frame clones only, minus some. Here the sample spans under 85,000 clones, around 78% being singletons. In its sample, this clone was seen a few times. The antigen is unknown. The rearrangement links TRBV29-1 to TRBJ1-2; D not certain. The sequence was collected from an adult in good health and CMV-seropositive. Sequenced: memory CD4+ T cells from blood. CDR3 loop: CSVPLPGNGYTF. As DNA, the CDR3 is TGCAGCGTTCCACTACCCGGGAATGGCTACACCTTC.